This T cell receptor beta chain was recorded in a study of blood T cell repertoires in COVID-19 (TCRdb year 2020). Broadly, across the study: Collaborator samples came from the United States, Italy and Spain and covered acute and convalescent phases of COVID-19. Samples were obtained from the ongoing ImmuneRACE study (first 160 participants) and from approximately 1,200 subjects provided by 6 global collaborators. HLA class I and class II types, where available, came from metadata supplied by the sample provider rather than from assay-based typing. A freely available public database, intended as a resource for researchers studying the immune response to SARS-CoV-2, is where the repertoires were released. The prospective study material was composed of cDNA or gDNA derived from T cells, B-cell-depleted T cells, or PBMCs. Deeply sampled blood TCRbeta repertoires from subjects exposed to, actively infected with, or recovered from COVID-19 were included in the dataset. The sample metadata nearly always contained a de-identified subject ID, COVID-19 status, age in years and sex.

At the junction V is shortened by 5 bases and J by 6 bases, with 12 bases in between. From the cysteine up to the phenylalanine, the CDR3 has a length of 13 residues. Here the CDR3 DNA is all that survives: 39 bases in frame from base 1. The germline V gene gives CDR1 as MRHNA and CDR2 as SNTAGT. Remarks on this clone: Its antigen has not been determined. No base qualities exist here, and no much larger clone lies one base off it.

In Seattle, one collaborating source enrolled patients while the infection was active and tracked those patients longitudinally over the course of disease. The collaborating institutions used their own protocols to collect whole blood in K2EDTA tubes. For TCRbeta analysis, collaborator samples were shipped as frozen whole blood, as isolated PBMCs, or as DNA extracted from either sample type. TCRbeta CDR3 regions were amplified from genomic DNA by means of the immunoSEQ Assay, a bias-controlled multiplex PCR. Per the authors' processing: Within the assay, amplification of reference gene primers was used to estimate how many nucleated cells each sample contained. Sequence reads were collapsed and filtered to measure the absolute abundance of every unique TCRbeta CDR3 rearrangement. For each sample, productive Simpson clonality was calculated as the square root of Simpson's diversity index across productive rearrangements. Entries here come from immuneACCESS through TCRdb and include only in-frame sequences with V and J called. Some clones fail to appear in such tables; in the studies checked, an unresolved V gene covers under half of the shortfall, and the cause of the remainder is unknown. D and trimming were read from the DNA, whereas the V and J calls and clone size are those reported in that table. This sample holds 70,000 to 95,000 clones; roughly nine tenths were observed only once. The ten biggest clones cover 2.5% to 3% of the sample.

On the study overall, not on this receptor specifically: The quantity of clinical and demographic metadata differed by source and by participant and was supplied without curation.

The sequence was obtained from a middle-aged man with COVID-19, enrolled during active disease. Material: peripheral blood. Recombination joined TRBV6-4 with TRBJ2-3; D gene: possibly TRBD2, on 5 matching bases. The CDR3 has the sequence CASSLNPGDTQYF. In nucleotide form, the sequence is TGTGCCAGCAGTTTGAATCCGGGGGATACGCAGTATTTT.